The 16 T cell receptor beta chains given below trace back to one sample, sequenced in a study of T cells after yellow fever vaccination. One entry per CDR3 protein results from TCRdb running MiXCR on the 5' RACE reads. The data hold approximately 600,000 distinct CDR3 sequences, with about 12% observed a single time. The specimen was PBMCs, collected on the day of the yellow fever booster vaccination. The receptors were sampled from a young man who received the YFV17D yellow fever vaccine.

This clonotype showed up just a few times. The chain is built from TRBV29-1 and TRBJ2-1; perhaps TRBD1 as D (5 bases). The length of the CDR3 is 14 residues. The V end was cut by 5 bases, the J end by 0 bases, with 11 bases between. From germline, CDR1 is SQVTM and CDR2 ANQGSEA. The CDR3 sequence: CSVHDRSSYNEQFF. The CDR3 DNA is TGCAGCGTTCACGACAGAAGCTCCTACAATGAGCAGTTCTTC.

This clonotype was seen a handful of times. The CDR3 region is CASSNSGRLSSYEQYF. The CDR3 DNA reads as TGTGCCAGCAGCAATAGCGGGAGATTGAGCTCCTACGAGCAGTACTTC. V gene TRBV7-6 combines with J gene TRBJ2-7; 9 bases are shared with TRBD2. Unmatched junction bases numbered 8, after V lost 5 bases and J lost 0 bases. The CDR3 is 16 amino acids. Germline V gives CDR1 SGHVS, CDR2 FNYEAQ. The complete variable domain, with remaining parts taken from reference TRBV7-6 and TRBJ2-7, reads GAGVSQSPRYKVTKRGQDVALRCDPISGHVSLYWYRQALGQGPEFLTYFNYEAQQDKSGLPNDRFSAERPEGSISTLTIQRTEQRDSAMYRCASSNSGRLSSYEQYFGPGTRLTVT.

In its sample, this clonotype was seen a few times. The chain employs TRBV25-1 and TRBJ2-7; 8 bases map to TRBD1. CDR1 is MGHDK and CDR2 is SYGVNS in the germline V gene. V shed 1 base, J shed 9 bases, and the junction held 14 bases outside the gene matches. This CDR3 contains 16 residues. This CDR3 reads CASSESFHGQGRGQYF. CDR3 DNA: TGTGCCAGCAGTGAATCCTTCCATGGACAGGGCCGGGGGCAGTACTTC.

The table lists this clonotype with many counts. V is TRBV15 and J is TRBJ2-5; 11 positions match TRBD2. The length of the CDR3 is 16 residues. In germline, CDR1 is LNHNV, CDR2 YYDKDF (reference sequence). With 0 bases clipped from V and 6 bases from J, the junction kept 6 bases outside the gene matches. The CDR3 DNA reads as TGTGCCACCAGCAGAGATCAGGGACTAGCGGTTAAGACCCAGTACTTC. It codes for CATSRDQGLAVKTQYF.

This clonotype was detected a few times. DNA of the CDR3: TGTGCCAGCAGCTCCGCGGCAGGGGAGCTGTTTTTT. Translation gives CASSSAAGELFF. The V and J genes are TRBV5-4 and TRBJ2-2; D gene ambiguous. This CDR3 spans 12 amino acids. CDR1 and CDR2 from the germline V gene are SGHNT and YYREEE (reference sequence). Between the trimmed V and J ends, which lost 3 bases and 8 bases, there was a span of 8 bases.

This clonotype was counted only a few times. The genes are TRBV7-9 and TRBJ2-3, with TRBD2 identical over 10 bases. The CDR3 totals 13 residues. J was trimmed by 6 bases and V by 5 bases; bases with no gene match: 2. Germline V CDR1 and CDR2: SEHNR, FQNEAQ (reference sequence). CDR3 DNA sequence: TGTGCCAGCAGCAAGACTAGCGGGGATACGCAGTATTTT. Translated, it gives CASSKTSGDTQYF.

CDR3 bases: TGTGCCAGCAGCTTCGGAGGGCTAGCGGGAGCACGTGATACGCAGTATTTT. Protein: CASSFGGLAGARDTQYF. The chain joins TRBV7-2 to TRBJ2-3; 10 bases fit TRBD2. The V gene end was trimmed by 3 bases and the J gene end by 6 bases; junction bases not matched to a gene: 12. The germline gives CDR1 SGHTA, CDR2 FQGNSA. This CDR3 is built from 17 residues.

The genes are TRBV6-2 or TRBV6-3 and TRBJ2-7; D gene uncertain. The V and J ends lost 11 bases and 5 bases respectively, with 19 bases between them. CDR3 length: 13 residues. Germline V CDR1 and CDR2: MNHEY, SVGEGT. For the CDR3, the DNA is TGTGCCGAGTCACGTCCGGTTGGGAACGAGCAGTACTTC. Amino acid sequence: CAESRPVGNEQYF.

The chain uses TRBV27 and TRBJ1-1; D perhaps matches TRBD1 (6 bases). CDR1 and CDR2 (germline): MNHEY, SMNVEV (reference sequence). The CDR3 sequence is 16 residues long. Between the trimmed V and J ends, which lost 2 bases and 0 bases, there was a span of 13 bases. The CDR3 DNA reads TGTGCCAGCAGTTTAGGGGGCACCAGGGTGAACACTGAAGCTTTCTTT. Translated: CASSLGGTRVNTEAFF.

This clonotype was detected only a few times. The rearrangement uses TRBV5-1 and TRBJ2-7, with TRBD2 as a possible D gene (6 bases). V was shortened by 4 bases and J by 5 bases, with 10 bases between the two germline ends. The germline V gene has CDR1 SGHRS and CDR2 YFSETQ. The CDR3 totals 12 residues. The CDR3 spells CASSPGVNEQYF. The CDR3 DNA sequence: TGCGCCAGCAGCCCGGGGGTGAACGAGCAGTACTTC.

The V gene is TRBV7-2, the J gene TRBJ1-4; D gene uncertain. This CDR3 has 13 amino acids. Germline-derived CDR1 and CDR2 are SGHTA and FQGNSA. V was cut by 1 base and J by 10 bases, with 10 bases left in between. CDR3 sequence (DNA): TGTGCCAGCAGCTTAGGGGGTCCTGGAAAACTGTTTTTT. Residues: CASSLGGPGKLFF.

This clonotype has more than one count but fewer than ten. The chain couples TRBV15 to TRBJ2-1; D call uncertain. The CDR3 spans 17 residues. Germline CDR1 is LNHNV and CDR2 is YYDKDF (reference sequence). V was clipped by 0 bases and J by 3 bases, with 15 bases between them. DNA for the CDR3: TGTGCCACCAGCAGAGAGTTCACACCCCGAAACTACAATGAGCAGTTCTTC. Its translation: CATSREFTPRNYNEQFF.

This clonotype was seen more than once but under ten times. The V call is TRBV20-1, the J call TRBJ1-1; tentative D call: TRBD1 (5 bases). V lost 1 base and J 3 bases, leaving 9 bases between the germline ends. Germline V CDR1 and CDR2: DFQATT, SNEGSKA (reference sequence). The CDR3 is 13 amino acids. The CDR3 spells CSARGPGDTEAFF. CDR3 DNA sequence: TGCAGTGCTAGAGGGCCGGGGGACACTGAAGCTTTCTTT.

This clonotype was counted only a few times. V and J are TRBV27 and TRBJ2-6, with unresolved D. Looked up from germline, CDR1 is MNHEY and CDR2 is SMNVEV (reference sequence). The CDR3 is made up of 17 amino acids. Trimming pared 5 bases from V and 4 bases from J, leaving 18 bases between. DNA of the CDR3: TGTGCCAGCAGTCACGGACCCCATCCAAGAGGGGCCAACGTCCTGACTTTC. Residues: CASSHGPHPRGANVLTF.

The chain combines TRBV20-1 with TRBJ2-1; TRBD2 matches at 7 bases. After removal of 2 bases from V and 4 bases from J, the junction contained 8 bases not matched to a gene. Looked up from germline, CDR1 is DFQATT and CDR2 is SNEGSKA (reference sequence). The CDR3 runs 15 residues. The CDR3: CSARQASGPYNEQFF. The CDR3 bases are TGCAGTGCTAGACAGGCTAGCGGCCCTTACAATGAGCAGTTCTTC.

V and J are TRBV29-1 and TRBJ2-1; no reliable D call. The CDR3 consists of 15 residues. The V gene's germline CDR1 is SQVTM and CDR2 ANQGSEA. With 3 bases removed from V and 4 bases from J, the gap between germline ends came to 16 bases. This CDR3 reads CSVEGILDLYNEQFF. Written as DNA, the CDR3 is TGCAGCGTTGAGGGGATTCTAGACCTTTACAATGAGCAGTTCTTC.